Shown below are 7 T cell receptor beta chains from a single sample sequenced in a study of regulatory T cells in long-lasting Graves disease. Arm-PCR of CDR3 regions with iRepertoire HTBI primers generated TCR beta libraries. Using its own MiXCR run on the multiplex PCR reads, TCRdb lists one record per CDR3 protein. In the table there are around 400,000 distinct CDR3 sequences, roughly 25% of which are singletons. The time point is: persistent/refractory GD, antithyroid drugs over 5 years with positive TRAb. PBMC-derived RNA was used for the TCR library. Material: peripheral blood mononuclear cells (PBMCs), obtained when the disease was refractory, from a patient treated with antithyroid drugs. Receptors originate from a woman aged 40 to 49 with Graves disease.

This clonotype showed up many times. The chain couples TRBV20-1 to TRBJ2-7; 7 nucleotides match TRBD2. Germline trimming cut 1 base from V and 5 bases from J; bases unmatched to any gene: 8. Germline V gene data show CDR1 as DFQATT and CDR2 as SNEGSKA (reference sequence). The CDR3 runs to 14 residues. The CDR3 loop is CSARVGAGRDEQYF. The CDR3 DNA follows: TGCAGTGCTAGAGTAGGAGCGGGAAGGGACGAGCAGTACTTC.

This clonotype was picked up many times. The CDR3 here is CASSPMGQKNIQYF. The CDR3 DNA reads as TGTGCCAGCAGCCCAATGGGACAGAAAAACATTCAGTACTTC. The V gene is TRBV6-1, the J gene TRBJ2-4; the match to TRBD1 covers 7 bases. Germline V gives CDR1 MNHNS, CDR2 SASEGT. The V and J ends lost 6 bases and 4 bases, in that order; junction bases with no gene match: 6. The CDR3 runs to 14 residues.

Ten or more counts support this clonotype. The rearrangement links TRBV12-3 or TRBV12-4 to TRBJ1-1, with 8 bases aligning to TRBD1. Trimming at V came to 5 bases and at J to 1 base, leaving 6 bases not matched to a gene. The length of the CDR3 is 15 residues. CDR3 sequence reads: CASSTRTGRNTEAFF. The DNA of the CDR3 is TGTGCCAGCAGTACTCGGACAGGGAGGAACACTGAAGCTTTCTTT.

This clonotype was seen ten or more times. The rearrangement uses TRBV20-1 and TRBJ2-5; 9 bases align to TRBD2. J lost 5 bases, V lost 0 bases, and 7 bases had no gene match. Germline V gene lookup returns CDR1 DFQATT and CDR2 SNEGSKA (reference sequence). The CDR3 totals 15 residues. CDR3 bases: TGCAGTGCTAGAGACCGGACTAGCGCGGGGGAGACCCAGTACTTC. Translation: CSARDRTSAGETQYF.

This clonotype was seen at least ten times. This rearrangement joins TRBV28 to TRBJ2-7; 8 bases are a match to TRBD2. The CDR3 is 15 residues long. Per the germline V gene, CDR1 is MDHEN and CDR2 is SYDVKM. Unmatched junction bases numbered 8, after V lost 4 bases and J lost 3 bases. The CDR3 sequence: CASSSLAGKLYEQYF. In DNA, the CDR3 is TGTGCCAGCAGTTCCTTAGCGGGAAAACTCTACGAGCAGTACTTC.

Here the CDR3 reads CASSWVTQRTEQYF. DNA for the CDR3: TGTGCCAGCAGTTGGGTTACCCAGAGAACCGAGCAGTACTTC. The genes are TRBV6-5 and TRBJ2-7; no clear D. This CDR3 has 14 amino acids. Germline CDR1 and CDR2: MNHEY and SVGAGI. The ends were cut back, 4 bases at V and 6 bases at J, with 16 bases in the middle.

This clonotype was recorded at least ten times. The chain uses TRBV6-1 and TRBJ2-2; D gene unclear. The CDR3 covers 14 residues. The germline CDR1 and CDR2 sequences are MNHNS and SASEGT. The ends were cut back, 1 base at V and 1 base at J, with 4 bases in the middle. This CDR3 reads CASSEERNTGELFF. In nucleotides, the CDR3 is TGTGCCAGCAGTGAAGAGAGGAACACCGGGGAGCTGTTTTTT.